A single sample gave rise to the 20 T cell receptor beta chains below, sequenced in a study of cytomegalovirus exposure and HLA in healthy donors. The PCR had 60 Vbeta and 13 Jbeta primers. Data came from immunoSEQ multiplex PCR; TCRdb stores just in-frame clones and leaves some out. This table holds over 75,000 clones, 79% found once. The sequenced sample consisted of PBMCs. The receptors originated from a male donor in good health and CMV-seropositive.

J is TRBJ1-1 and V is TRBV5-1; 10 nucleotides align to TRBD1. This CDR3 region has 15 residues. Germline-derived CDR1 and CDR2 are SGHRS and YFSETQ. V gave up 1 base and J gave up 2 bases; unmatched junction bases: 2. The chain's CDR3 is CASSLRQGANTEAFF. The CDR3 DNA follows: TGCGCCAGCAGCTTGAGACAGGGGGCTAACACTGAAGCTTTCTTT.

Note on this clone: This same CDR3 is encoded by further DNA sequences in the sample. The J gene is TRBJ1-4, the V gene TRBV5-1; D may be TRBD1 (6 bases). The CDR3 totals 14 residues. Trimming shortened V by 0 bases and J by 7 bases, and 10 bases separated the two germline ends. Germline assignment: CDR1 SGHRS and CDR2 YFSETQ. The CDR3 DNA reads as TGCGCCAGCAGCTTGGGGGGGCTAGGTGAAAAACTGTTTTTT. It encodes CASSLGGLGEKLFF.

In this sample, this clone turned up a few times. This chain connects TRBV7-3 to TRBJ2-7; possibly TRBD1 for D (7 bases). The CDR3 contains 14 residues. Per germline, CDR1 SGHTA and CDR2 FQGTGA. V was pared by 6 bases and J by 4 bases, with 16 bases between. The DNA of the CDR3 is TGTGCCAGCAGGGAGGCAGGGGGGCCGTACGAGCAGTACTTC. Translated, it gives CASREAGGPYEQYF.

The chain combines TRBV27 with TRBJ2-4, with 9 bases matching TRBD1. The V gene end was trimmed by 5 bases and the J gene end by 0 bases; junction bases not matched to a gene: 5. Germline V gene lookup returns CDR1 MNHEY and CDR2 SMNVEV (reference sequence). The length of the CDR3 is 16 residues. The CDR3 sequence is CASSTTTGGAKNIQYF. The DNA of the CDR3 is TGTGCCAGCAGTACAACGACAGGGGGAGCCAAAAACATTCAGTACTTC.

This clone was found a few times. The chain joins TRBV10-3 to TRBJ1-2, with D possibly TRBD1 on 5 matching bases. Trimming removed 0 bases from V and 6 bases from J, with 14 bases in between. The CDR3 totals 15 residues. Germline CDR1 is ENHRY and CDR2 is SYGVKD. The CDR3 sequence is CAISESTSQGNGYTF. The CDR3 coding sequence is TGTGCCATCAGTGAGTCGACATCTCAGGGAAATGGCTACACCTTC.

The rearrangement links TRBV6-5 to TRBJ1-2; perhaps TRBD1 as D (5 bases). From germline, CDR1 is MNHEY and CDR2 SVGAGI. CDR3 length: 12 residues. V lost 7 bases and J lost 10, with 16 bases in between. CDR3 DNA: TGTGCCAGCACCTCACCTCAGGGTCCCTACACCTTC. Protein product: CASTSPQGPYTF.

The chain has TRBV7-9 and TRBJ1-2, with 7 bases fitting TRBD1. Trimming at V came to 5 bases and at J to 8 bases, leaving 5 bases not matched to a gene. CDR3 length: 12 residues. CDR1 and CDR2 from the germline V gene are SEHNR and FQNEAQ (reference sequence). CDR3 region: CASSPTGIGYTF. The CDR3 coding sequence is TGTGCCAGCAGCCCGACAGGGATCGGCTACACCTTC.

Notes on this clone: In the same sample, other DNA sequences code for this CDR3. The CDR3 nucleotides are TGTGCCAGCAGCTTAAGAGGGGGAGATCAGCCCCAGCATTTT. Translated: CASSLRGGDQPQHF. This rearrangement joins TRBV7-2 to TRBJ1-5; possibly TRBD1 for D (6 bases). Germline CDR1 is SGHTA and CDR2 is FQGNSA. The germline V and J ends were trimmed by 2 bases and 5 bases, with 10 bases remaining between them. CDR3 size: 14 residues.

The DNA of the CDR3 is TGTGCCAGCAGCCAAAAGGGGACTCTAGAGCCAACTAATGAAAAACTGTTTTTT. Translated, it gives CASSQKGTLEPTNEKLFF. The gene calls are TRBV4-2 and TRBJ1-4; tentative D call: TRBD1 (5 bases). Trimming cost V 2 bases and J 0 bases, with 16 bases left between them. CDR3 length: 18 residues. CDR1 LGHNA and CDR2 YNFKEQ come from the germline V gene.

A word on this clone: Distinct nucleotide sequences in the sample also encode this CDR3. J is TRBJ2-5 and V is TRBV11-2, with D perhaps TRBD1 (6 bases). Germline V lookup: CDR1 SGHAT, CDR2 FQNNGV. This CDR3 is built from 13 residues. The ends were cut back, 3 bases at V and 1 base at J, with 6 bases in the middle. The CDR3 DNA reads TGTGCCAGCAGCTTGGGGGCCCAAGAGACCCAGTACTTC. It specifies CASSLGAQETQYF.

The chain combines TRBV29-1 with TRBJ1-1; TRBD1 matches at 11 bases. The CDR3 contains 15 residues. Germline-derived CDR1 and CDR2 are SQVTM and ANQGSEA. The ends lost 7 bases at V and 4 bases at J; junction bases unmatched: 11. The CDR3 coding sequence is TGCAGCGGCATTCACGGACAGGGGGCCGGCACTGAAGCTTTCTTT. This codes for CSGIHGQGAGTEAFF.

This chain connects TRBV2 to TRBJ1-5; D gene uncertain. The V gene's germline CDR1 is SNHLY and CDR2 FYNNEI. V lost 6 bases to trimming and J lost 4 bases, with 13 bases between them. The CDR3 is 14 amino acids. CDR3 sequence (DNA): TGTGCCAGCAGCGCAATGGGAGTTAATCAGCCCCAGCATTTT. It codes for CASSAMGVNQPQHF.

This clone was observed a few times. The gene calls are TRBV4-1 and TRBJ1-4; D is ambiguous. Deletions cut 1 base from V and 5 bases from J, with 8 bases between. The germline V gene encodes CDR1 MGHRA and CDR2 YSYEKL. CDR3 length: 14 amino acids. CDR3 coding DNA: TGCGCCAGCAGCCAAGGGGCTTTCAATGAAAAACTGTTTTTT. As protein: CASSQGAFNEKLFF.

The rearrangement uses TRBV5-8 and TRBJ1-4; 7 nucleotides align to TRBD1. In germline, CDR1 is SGHTS, CDR2 YDEGEE. V lost 3 bases and J lost 2; bases outside the gene matches: 7. The CDR3 is made up of 16 amino acids. The CDR3: CASSWGQSTTNEKLFF. The CDR3 nucleotides are TGTGCCAGCAGCTGGGGACAGTCGACCACTAATGAAAAACTGTTTTTT.

V usage is TRBV15 and J usage is TRBJ1-5; D call uncertain. CDR3 length: 15 amino acids. Germline-derived CDR1 and CDR2 are LNHNV and YYDKDF (reference sequence). V lost 0 bases to trimming and J lost 8 bases, with 14 bases between them. The CDR3: CATSRDRTQYKPQHF. CDR3 nucleotide sequence: TGTGCCACCAGCAGAGATCGTACACAGTACAAGCCCCAGCATTTT.

In its sample, this clone was seen once. The chain recombines TRBV7-2 with TRBJ2-3, with D perhaps matching TRBD1 (5 bases). The CDR3 spans 15 residues. The V gene lost 4 bases and the J gene lost 1 base, with 12 bases spanning the gap. Looked up from germline, CDR1 is SGHTA and CDR2 is FQGNSA. The CDR3: CASSWSTARTDTQYF. As DNA, the CDR3 is TGTGCCAGCAGCTGGTCGACAGCCCGCACAGATACGCAGTATTTT.

The chain links TRBV5-1 to TRBJ2-7; the D gene is possibly TRBD2 (7 bases). V lost 0 bases and J 2 bases, leaving 15 bases between the germline ends. Germline V CDR1 and CDR2: SGHRS, YFSETQ. The CDR3 has 16 residues. The CDR3 region has the DNA TGCGCCAGCAGCTTGGGTGGCGGGGGCCCTACCTACGAGCAGTACTTC. This encodes CASSLGGGGPTYEQYF.

The chain links TRBV7-8 to TRBJ2-5; the match to TRBD1 covers 7 bases. With 1 base clipped from V and 5 bases from J, the junction kept 4 bases outside the gene matches. CDR1 is SGHVS, CDR2 FQNEAQ, per germline. The CDR3 loop spans 14 amino acids. CDR3 residues: CASSLGDRVETQYF. The CDR3 DNA reads TGTGCCAGCAGCTTAGGGGACAGAGTGGAGACCCAGTACTTC.

The rearrangement uses TRBV6-1 and TRBJ2-7; 7 nucleotides agree with TRBD1. Unmatched junction bases numbered 8, after V lost 6 bases and J lost 0 bases. CDR1 MNHNS and CDR2 SASEGT come from the germline V gene. The CDR3 has 15 amino acids. Here the CDR3 DNA reads TGTGCCAGCAGACTCCGAGGGACAGCCTCCTACGAGCAGTACTTC. Amino acid sequence: CASRLRGTASYEQYF.

This sequence joins TRBV27 and TRBJ1-2, with D unresolved. V shed 5 bases and J shed 4 bases, with 20 bases lying between them. CDR1 and CDR2 from the germline V gene are MNHEY and SMNVEV (reference sequence). The CDR3 contains 16 residues. The CDR3 region has the DNA TGTGCCAGCAGTCCCCGTGGTGGAGGTAGCAGCTATGGCTACACCTTC. Translation: CASSPRGGGSSYGYTF.